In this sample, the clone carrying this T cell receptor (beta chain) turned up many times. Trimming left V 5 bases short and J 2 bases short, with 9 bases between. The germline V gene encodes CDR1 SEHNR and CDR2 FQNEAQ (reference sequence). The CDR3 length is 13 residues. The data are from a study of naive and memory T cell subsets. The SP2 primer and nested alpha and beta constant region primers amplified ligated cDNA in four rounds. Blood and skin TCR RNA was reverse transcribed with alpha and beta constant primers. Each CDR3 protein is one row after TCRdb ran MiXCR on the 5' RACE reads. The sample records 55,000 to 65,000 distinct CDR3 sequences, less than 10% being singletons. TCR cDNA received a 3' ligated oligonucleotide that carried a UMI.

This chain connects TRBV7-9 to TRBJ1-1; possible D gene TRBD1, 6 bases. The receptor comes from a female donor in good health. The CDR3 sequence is CASSIGGNTEAFF. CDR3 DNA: TGTGCCAGCAGCATAGGGGGTAACACTGAAGCTTTCTTT.